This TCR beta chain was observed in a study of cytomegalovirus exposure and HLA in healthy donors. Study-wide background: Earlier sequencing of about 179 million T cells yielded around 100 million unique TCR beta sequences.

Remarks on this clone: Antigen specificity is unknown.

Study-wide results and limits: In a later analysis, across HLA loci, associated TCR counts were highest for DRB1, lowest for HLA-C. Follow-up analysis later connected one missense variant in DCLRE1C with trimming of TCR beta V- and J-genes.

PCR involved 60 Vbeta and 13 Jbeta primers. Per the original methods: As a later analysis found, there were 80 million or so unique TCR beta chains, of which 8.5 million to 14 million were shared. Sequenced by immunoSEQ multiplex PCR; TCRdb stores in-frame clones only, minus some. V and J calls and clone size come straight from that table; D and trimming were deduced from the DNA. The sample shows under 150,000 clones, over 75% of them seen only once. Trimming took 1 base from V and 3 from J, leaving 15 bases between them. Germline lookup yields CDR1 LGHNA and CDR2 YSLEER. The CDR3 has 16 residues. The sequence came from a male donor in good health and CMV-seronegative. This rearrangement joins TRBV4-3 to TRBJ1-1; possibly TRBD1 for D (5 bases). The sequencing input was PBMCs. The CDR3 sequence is CASSQASGGRDTEAFF. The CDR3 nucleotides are TGCGCCAGCAGCCAAGCCTCGGGAGGCAGGGACACTGAAGCTTTCTTT.